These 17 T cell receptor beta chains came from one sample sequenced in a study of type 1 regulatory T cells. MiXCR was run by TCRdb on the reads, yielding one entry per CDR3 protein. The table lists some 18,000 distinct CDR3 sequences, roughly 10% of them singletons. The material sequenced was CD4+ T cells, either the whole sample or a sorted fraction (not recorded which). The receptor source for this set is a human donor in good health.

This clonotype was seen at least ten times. CDR3 sequence: CASSPLEEQYF. In DNA, the CDR3 is TGTGCCAGCAGTCCCCTAGAGGAGCAGTACTTC. The chain links TRBV6-6 to TRBJ2-7, with D unclear. The CDR3 consists of 11 residues. V lost 5 bases and J 7 bases, leaving 9 bases between the germline ends. The germline V gene has CDR1 MNHNY and CDR2 SVGAGI (reference sequence).

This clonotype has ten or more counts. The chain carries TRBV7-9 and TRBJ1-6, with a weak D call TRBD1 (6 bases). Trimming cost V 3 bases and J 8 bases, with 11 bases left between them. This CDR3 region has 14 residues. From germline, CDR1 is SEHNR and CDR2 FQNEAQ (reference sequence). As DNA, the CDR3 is TGTGCCAGCAGCTTTACGGGGGGCGATTCACCCCTCCACTTT. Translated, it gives CASSFTGGDSPLHF.

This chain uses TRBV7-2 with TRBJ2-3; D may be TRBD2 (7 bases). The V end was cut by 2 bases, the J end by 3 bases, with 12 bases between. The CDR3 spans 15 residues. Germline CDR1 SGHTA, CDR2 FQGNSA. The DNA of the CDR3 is TGTGCCAGCAGCTTACAAGCGGGACAAACAGATACGCAGTATTTT. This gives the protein CASSLQAGQTDTQYF.

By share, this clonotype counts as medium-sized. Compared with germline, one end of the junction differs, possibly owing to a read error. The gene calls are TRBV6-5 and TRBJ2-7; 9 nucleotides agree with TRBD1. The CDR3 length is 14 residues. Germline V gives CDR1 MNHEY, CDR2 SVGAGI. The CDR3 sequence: CASSFGTGSSEQYF. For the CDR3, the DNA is TGTGCCAGCAGTTTCGGGACAGGGTCCTCCGAGCAGTACTTC.

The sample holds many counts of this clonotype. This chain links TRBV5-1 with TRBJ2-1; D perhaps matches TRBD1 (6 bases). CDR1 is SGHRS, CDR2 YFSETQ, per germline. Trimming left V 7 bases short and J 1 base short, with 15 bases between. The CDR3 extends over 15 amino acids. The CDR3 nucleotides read TGCGCCAGCTCAGCTCAGGGGACGTCCTACAATGAGCAGTTCTTC. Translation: CASSAQGTSYNEQFF.

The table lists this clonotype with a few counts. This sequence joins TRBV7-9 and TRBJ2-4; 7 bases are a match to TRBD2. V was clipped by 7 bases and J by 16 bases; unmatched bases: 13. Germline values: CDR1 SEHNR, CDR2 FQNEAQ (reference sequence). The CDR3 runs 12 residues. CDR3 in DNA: TGTGCCAGCACCCCGGCTACTAGCGTCTACTACTTC. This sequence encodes CASTPATSVYYF.

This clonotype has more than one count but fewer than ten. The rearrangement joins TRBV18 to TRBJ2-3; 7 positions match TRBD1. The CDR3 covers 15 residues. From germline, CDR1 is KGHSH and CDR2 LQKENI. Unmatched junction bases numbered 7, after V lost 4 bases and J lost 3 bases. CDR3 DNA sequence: TGTGCCAGCTCACGACAGGGAAGTGTGACAGATACGCAGTATTTT. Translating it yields CASSRQGSVTDTQYF.

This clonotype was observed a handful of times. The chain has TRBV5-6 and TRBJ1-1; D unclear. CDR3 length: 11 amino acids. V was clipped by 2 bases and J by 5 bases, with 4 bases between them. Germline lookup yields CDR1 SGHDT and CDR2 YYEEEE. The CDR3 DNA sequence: TGTGCCAGCAGCTTTAGAACTGAAGCTTTCTTT. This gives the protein CASSFRTEAFF.

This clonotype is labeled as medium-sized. The CDR3 DNA is TGTGCCGGGGGCGGGAGCCTTAACTCCTACAATGAGCAGTTCTTC. Its translation: CAGGGSLNSYNEQFF. V gene TRBV28 combines with J gene TRBJ2-1; a possible D gene is TRBD2 (7 bases). Germline-derived CDR1 and CDR2 are MDHEN and SYDVKM. V was clipped by 11 bases and J by 0 bases, with 17 bases between them. There are 15 residues in the CDR3.

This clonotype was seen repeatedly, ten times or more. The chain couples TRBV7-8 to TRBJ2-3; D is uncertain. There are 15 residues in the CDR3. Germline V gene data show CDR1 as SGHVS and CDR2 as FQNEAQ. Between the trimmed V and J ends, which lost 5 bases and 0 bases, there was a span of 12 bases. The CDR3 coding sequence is TGTGCCAGCAGCCCTCGCTTTGGGAGCACAGATACGCAGTATTTT. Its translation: CASSPRFGSTDTQYF.

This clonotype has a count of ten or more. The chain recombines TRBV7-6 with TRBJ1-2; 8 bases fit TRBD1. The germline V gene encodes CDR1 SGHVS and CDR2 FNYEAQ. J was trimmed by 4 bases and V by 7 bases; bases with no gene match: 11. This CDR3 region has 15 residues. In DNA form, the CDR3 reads TGTGCCAGCACCCTGGGACAGGAACAACTCTATGGCTACACCTTC. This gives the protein CASTLGQEQLYGYTF.

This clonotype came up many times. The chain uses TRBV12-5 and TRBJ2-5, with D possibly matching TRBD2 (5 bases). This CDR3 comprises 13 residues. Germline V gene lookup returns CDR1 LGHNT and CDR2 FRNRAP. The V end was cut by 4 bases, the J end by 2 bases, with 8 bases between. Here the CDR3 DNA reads TGTGCTAGTGGTTCGGACTTACAAGAGACCCAGTACTTC. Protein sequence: CASGSDLQETQYF.

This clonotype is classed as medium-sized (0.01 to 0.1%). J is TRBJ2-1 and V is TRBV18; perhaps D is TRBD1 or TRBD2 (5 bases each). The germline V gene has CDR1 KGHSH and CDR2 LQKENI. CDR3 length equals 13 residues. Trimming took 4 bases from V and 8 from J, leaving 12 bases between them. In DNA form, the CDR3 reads TGTGCCAGCTCACAAATTCAGGGAGATGAGCAGTTCTTC. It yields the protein CASSQIQGDEQFF.

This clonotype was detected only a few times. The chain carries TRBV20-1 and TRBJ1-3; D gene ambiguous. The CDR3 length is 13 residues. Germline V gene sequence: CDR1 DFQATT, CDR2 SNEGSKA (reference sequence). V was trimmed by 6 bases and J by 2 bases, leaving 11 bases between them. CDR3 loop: CSAGRVPGNTIYF. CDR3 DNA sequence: TGCAGTGCCGGGAGGGTCCCTGGAAACACCATATATTTT.

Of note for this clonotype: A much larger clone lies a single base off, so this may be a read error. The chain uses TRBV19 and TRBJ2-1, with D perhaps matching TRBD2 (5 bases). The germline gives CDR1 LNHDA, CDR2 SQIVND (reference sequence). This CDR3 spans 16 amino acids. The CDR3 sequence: CASSIEQSGSYNERFF. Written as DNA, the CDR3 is TGTGCCAGTAGTATCGAACAAAGCGGTTCCTACAATGAGCGGTTCTTC.

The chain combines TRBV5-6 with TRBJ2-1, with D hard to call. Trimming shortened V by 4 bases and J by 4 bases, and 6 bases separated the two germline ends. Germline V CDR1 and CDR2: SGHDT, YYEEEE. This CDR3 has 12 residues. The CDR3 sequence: CASSHLYNEQFF. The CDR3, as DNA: TGTGCCAGCAGCCACCTATACAATGAGCAGTTCTTC. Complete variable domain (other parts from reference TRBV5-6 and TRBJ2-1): DAGVTQSPTHLIKTRGQQVTLRCSPKSGHDTVSWYQQALGQGPQFIFQYYEEEERQRGNFPDRFSGHQFPNYSSELNVNALLLGDSALYLCASSHLYNEQFFGPGTRLTVL.

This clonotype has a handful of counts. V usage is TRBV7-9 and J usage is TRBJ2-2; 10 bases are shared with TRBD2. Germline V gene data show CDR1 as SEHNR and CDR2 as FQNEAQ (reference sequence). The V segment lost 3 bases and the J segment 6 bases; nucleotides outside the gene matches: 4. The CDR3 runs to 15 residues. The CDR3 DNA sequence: TGTGCCAGCAGCTTCGCTAGCGGGAGTTCCGGGGAGCTGTTTTTT. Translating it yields CASSFASGSSGELFF.